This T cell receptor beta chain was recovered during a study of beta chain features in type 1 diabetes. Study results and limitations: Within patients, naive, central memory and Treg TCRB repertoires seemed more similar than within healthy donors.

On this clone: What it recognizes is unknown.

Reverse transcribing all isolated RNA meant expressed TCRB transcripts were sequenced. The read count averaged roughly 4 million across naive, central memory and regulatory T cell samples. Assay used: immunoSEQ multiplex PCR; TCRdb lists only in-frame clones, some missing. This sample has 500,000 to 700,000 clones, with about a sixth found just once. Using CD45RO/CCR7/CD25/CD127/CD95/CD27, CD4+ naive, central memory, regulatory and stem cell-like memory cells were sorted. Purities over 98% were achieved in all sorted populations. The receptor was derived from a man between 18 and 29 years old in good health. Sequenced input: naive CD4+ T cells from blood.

The CDR3 nucleotides read TGTGCCAGCAGCCTGGGGCAGAGAACAGATACGCAGTATTTT. Its translation: CASSLGQRTDTQYF. V and J are TRBV28 and TRBJ2-3, with D possibly being TRBD1 (5 bases). This CDR3 region has 14 residues. The germline gives CDR1 MDHEN, CDR2 SYDVKM. Trimming shortened V by 6 bases and J by 3 bases, and 13 bases separated the two germline ends.